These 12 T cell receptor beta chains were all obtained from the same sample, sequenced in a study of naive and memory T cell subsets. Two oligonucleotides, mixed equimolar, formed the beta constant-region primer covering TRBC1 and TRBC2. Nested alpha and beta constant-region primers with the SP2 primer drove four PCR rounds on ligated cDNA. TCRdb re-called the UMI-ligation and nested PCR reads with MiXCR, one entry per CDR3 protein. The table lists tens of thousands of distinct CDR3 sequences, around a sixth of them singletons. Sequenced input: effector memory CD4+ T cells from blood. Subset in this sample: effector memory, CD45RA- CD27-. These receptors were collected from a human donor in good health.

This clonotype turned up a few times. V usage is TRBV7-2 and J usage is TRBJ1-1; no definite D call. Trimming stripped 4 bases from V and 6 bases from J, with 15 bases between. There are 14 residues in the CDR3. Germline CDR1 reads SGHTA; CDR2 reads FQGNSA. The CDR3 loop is CASSSRLRLSEAFF. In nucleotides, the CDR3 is TGTGCCAGCAGCTCCCGGCTGCGGCTATCTGAAGCTTTCTTT.

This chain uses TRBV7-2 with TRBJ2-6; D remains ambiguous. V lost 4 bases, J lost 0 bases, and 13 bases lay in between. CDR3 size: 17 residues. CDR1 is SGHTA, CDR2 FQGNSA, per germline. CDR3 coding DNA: TGTGCCAGCAGCTCAAGGACGCGAATCTCTGGGGCCAACGTCCTGACTTTC. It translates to CASSSRTRISGANVLTF.

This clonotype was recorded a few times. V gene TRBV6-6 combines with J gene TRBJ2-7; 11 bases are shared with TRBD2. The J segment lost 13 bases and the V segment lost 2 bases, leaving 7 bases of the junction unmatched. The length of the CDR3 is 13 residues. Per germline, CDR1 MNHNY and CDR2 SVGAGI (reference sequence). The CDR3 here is CASSYEASGRKYF. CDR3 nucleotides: TGTGCCAGCAGTTACGAAGCTAGCGGGAGGAAATACTTC.

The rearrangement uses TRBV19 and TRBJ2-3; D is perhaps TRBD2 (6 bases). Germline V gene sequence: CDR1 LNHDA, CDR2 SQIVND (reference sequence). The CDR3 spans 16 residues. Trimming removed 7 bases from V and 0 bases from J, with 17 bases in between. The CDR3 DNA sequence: TGTGCCAGTAAGAGTAGGGCCAGCGGGAGCACAGATACGCAGTATTTT. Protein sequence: CASKSRASGSTDTQYF. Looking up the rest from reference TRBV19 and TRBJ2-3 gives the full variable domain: DGGITQSPKYLFRKEGQNVTLSCEQNLNHDAMYWYRQDPGQGLRLIYYSQIVNDFQKGDIAEGYSVSREKKESFPLTVTSAQKNPTAFYLCASKSRASGSTDTQYFGPGTRLTVL.

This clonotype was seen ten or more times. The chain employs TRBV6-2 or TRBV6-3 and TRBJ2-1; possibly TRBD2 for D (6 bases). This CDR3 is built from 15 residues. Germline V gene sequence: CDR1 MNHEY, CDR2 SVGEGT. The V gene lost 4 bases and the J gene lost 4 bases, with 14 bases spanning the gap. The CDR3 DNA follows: TGTGCCAGCAGTTCCGGGGTAGCGGCTTACAATGAGCAGTTCTTC. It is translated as CASSSGVAAYNEQFF.

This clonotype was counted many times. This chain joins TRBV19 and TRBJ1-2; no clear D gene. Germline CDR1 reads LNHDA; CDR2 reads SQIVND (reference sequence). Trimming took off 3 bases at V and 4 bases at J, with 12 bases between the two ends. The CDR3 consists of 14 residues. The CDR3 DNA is TGTGCCAGTAGTATCGTGGAGGGCTCCTATGGCTACACCTTC. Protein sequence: CASSIVEGSYGYTF.

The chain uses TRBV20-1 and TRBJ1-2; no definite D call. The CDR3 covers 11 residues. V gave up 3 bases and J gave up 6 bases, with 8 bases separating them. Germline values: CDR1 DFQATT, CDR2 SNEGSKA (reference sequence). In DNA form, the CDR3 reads TGCAGTGCTAGTCGGGGTCATGGCTACACCTTC. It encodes CSASRGHGYTF.

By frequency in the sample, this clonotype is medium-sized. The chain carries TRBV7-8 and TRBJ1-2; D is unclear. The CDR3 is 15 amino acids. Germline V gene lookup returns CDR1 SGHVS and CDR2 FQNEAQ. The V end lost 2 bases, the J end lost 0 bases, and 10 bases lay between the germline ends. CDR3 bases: TGTGCCAGCAGCTTAAGGTTGAGTGCTAACTATGGCTACACCTTC. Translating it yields CASSLRLSANYGYTF.

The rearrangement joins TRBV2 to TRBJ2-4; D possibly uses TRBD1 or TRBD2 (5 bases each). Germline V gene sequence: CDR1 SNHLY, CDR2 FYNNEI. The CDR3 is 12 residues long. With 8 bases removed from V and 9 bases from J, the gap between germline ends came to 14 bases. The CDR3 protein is CASGAVAGIQYF. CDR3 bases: TGTGCCAGCGGGGCCGTGGCGGGCATTCAGTACTTC.

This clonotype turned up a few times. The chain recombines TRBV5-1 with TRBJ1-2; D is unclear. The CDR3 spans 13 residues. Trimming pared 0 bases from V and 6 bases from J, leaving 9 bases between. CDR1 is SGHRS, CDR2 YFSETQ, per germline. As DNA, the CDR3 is TGCGCCAGCAGCTTGGCCGTGTCCGATGGCTACACCTTC. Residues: CASSLAVSDGYTF. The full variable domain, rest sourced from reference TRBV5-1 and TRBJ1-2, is KAGVTQTPRYLIKTRGQQVTLSCSPISGHRSVSWYQQTPGQGLQFLFEYFSETQRNKGNFPGRFSGRQFSNSRSEMNVSTLELGDSALYLCASSLAVSDGYTFGSGTRLTVV.

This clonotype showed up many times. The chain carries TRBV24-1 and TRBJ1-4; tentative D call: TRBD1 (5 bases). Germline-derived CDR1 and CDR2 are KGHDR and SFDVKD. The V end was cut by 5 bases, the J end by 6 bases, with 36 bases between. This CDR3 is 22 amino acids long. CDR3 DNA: TGTGCCACCAGTGGCCTCGTGGAACAGGATCGTCGGATGAAGACTCACGATGAAAAACTGTTTTTT. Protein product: CATSGLVEQDRRMKTHDEKLFF.

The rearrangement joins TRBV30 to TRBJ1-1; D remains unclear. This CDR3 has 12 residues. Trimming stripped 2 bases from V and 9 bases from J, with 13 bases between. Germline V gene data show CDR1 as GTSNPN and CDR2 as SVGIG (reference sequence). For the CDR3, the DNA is TGTGCCTGGAGTTCGTCAAACTCTAAAGCTTTCTTT. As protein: CAWSSSNSKAFF.